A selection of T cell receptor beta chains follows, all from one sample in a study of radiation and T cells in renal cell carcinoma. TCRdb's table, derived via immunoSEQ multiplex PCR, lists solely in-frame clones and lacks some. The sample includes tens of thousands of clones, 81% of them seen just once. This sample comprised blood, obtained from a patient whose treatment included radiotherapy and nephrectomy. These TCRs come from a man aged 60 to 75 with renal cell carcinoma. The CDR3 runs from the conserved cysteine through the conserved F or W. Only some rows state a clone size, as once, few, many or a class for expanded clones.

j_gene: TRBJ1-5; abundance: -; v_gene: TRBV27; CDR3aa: CASSLTGAISNQPQHF
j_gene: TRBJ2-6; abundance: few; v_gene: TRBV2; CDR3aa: CASRGQGAGANVLTF
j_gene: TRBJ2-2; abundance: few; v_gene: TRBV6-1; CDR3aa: CASSISASTIELFF
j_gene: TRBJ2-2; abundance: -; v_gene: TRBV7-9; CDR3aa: CASSLGLANTGELFF
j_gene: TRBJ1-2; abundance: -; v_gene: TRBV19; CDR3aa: CASSGGGELTF
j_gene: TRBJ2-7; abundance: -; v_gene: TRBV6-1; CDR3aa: CASSEVGRGREQYF
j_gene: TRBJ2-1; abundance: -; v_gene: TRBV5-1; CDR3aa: CASSSADPRYNEQFF
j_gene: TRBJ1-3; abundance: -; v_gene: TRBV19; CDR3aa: CASKWDDGNTIYF
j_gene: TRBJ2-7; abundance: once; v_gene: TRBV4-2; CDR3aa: CASSHLTSGIYEQYF
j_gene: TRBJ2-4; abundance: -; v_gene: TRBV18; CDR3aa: CASSPEDKNIQYF
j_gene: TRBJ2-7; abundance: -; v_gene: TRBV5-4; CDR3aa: CASSLGTSGSYEQYF
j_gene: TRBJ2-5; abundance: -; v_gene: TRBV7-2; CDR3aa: CASSLVGTGQETQYF
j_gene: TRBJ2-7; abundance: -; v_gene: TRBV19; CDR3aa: CASSIDRDRANEQYF
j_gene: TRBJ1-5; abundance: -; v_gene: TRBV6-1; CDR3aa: CASSQDYSNQPQHF
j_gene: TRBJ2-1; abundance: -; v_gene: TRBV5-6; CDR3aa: CASSPQGGTAENEQFF
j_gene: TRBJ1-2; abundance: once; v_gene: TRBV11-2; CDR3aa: CASSLVNDYYGYTF
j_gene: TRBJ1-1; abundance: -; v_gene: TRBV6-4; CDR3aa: CASSDHSEGTEAFF
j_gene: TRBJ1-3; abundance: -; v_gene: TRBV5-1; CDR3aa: CASSYKSGANSGNTIYF
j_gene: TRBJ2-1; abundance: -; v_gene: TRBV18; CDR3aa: CASGRTGDNEQFF
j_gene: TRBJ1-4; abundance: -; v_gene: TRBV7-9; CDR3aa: CASSPSGSKEKLFF
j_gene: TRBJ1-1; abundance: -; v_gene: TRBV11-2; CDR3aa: CASSSLFDRDTEAFF
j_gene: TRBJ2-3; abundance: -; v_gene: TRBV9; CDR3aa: CASSATSGRGTDTQYF
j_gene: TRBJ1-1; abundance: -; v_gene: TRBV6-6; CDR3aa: CASRDSGIGAEAFF
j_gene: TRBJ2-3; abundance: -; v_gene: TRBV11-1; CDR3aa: CASSFPGADTQYF
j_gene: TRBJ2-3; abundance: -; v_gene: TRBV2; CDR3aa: CASSPDTGTGDTQYF
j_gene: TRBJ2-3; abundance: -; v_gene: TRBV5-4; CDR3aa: CASSIGQGRELTQYF
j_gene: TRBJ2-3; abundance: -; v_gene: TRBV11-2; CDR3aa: CASSLDTAATDTQYF
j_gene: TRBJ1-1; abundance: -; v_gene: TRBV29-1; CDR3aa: CSVNLGGFEAFF
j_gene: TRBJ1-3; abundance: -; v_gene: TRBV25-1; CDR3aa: CASSDPLEGTGNTIYF
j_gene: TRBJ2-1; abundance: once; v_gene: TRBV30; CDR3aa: CAWSVPSGSYEQFF
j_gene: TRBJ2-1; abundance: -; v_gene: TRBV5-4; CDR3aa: CASSFMEYNEQFF
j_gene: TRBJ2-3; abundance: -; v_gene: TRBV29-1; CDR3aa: CSVSYTRQDTQYF
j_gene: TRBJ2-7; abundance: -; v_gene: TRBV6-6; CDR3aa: CASSYSVSYEQYF
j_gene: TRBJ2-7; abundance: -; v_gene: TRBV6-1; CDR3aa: CASSGPSGEIYEQYF
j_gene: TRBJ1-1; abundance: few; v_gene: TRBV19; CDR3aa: CASNTPGQSVEAFF
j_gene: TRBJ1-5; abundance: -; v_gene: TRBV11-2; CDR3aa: CASSLGRQGRDQPQHF
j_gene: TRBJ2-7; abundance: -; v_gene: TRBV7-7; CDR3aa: CASSSGGEQYF
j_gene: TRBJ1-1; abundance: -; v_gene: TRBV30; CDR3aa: CAWNTGSVEAFF
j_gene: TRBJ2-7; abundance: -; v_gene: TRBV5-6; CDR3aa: CASSLMTSGTYEQYF
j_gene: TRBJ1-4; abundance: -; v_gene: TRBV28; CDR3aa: CASKDRGRIREKLFF
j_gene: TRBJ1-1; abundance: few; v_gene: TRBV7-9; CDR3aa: CASSFREKVGAFF
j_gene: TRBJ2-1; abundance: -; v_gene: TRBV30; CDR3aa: CAWSWDLGDNEQFF
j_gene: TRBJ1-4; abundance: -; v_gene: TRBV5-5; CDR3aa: CASSRTGPATNEKLFF
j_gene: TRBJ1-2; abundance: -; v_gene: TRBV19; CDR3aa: CASSHTTNYGYTF
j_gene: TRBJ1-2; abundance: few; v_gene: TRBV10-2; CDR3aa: CASSAESYGYTF
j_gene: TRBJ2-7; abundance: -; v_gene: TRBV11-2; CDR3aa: CASSPPLGHNYEQYF
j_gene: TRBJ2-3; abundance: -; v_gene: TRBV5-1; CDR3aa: CASSLVGVVTDTQYF
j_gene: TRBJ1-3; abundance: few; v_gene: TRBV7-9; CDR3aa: CASSLKGGTGAGNTIYF